This T cell receptor beta chain was captured in a study of T cell changes during pregnancy in multiple sclerosis. The protocol was immunoSEQ multiplex PCR, while the TCRdb copy is restricted to in-frame clones and leaves out a portion. The sample yields 60,000 to 70,000 clones, around nine tenths seen once. Trimming stripped 3 bases from V and 0 bases from J, with 12 bases between. Germline V gene lookup returns CDR1 MDHEN and CDR2 SYDVKM. The CDR3 is 15 amino acids. This chain links TRBV28 with TRBJ2-7; D call uncertain. The specimen comprised peripheral blood, sampled in the third trimester of pregnancy. This TCR came from a female donor in good health, enrolled as a control in a pregnancy study. CDR3 nucleotide sequence: TGTGCCAGCAGTTTCGGTCAGGCTGGCTCCTACGAGCAGTACTTC. Its protein product is CASSFGQAGSYEQYF.